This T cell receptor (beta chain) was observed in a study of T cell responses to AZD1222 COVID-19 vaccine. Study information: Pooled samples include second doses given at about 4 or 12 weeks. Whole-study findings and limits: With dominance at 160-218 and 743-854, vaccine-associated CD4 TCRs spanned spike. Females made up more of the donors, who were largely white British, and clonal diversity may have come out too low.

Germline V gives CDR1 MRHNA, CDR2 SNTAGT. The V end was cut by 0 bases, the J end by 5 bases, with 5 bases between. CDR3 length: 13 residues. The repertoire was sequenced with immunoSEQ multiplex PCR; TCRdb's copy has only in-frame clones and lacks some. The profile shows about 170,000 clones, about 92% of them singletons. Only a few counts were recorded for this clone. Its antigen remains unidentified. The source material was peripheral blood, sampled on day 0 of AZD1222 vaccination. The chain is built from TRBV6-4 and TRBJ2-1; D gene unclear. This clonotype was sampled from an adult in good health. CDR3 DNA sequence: TGTGCCAGCAGTGACTCTGAGCACAATGAGCAGTTCTTC. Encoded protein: CASSDSEHNEQFF.